This T cell receptor beta chain comes out of a study of CD4 T cells in relation to SARS-CoV-2 and coronaviruses. Libraries were prepared by immunoSEQ multiplex PCR; TCRdb keeps only in-frame clonotypes and omits some of them. Seen here are 38,000 or so clones, about four fifths observed once, and the top ten hold around 7%. The CDR3 extends over 19 amino acids. The ends were cut back, 0 bases at V and 0 bases at J, with 15 bases in the middle. The V gene's germline CDR1 is KGHSH and CDR2 LQKENI. With respect to this clone: As yet, its antigen is unknown.

Source material: naive CD4+ T cells from PBMCs, cultured in vitro. Subset here: naive CD4+ T cells isolated by negative enrichment. The clonotype was recovered from an adult with COVID-19. This rearrangement joins TRBV18 to TRBJ2-6; D is undetermined. The CDR3 DNA reads as TGTGCCAGCTCACCACCGTTTGGACGTACGACCTCTGGGGCCAACGTCCTGACTTTC. Encoded protein: CASSPPFGRTTSGANVLTF.